The 9 T cell receptor beta chains below all came from one sample that was sequenced in a study of blood T cell repertoires in COVID-19. The method was immunoSEQ multiplex PCR; TCRdb's version includes in-frame clones alone and lacks a portion of them. The sample holds 300,000 to 400,000 clones, under 95% seen once. Sample: peripheral blood. These receptors came from a woman under 30 who had recovered from COVID-19.

The chain is built from TRBV12-5 and TRBJ1-1, with D tentatively TRBD1 (5 bases). V lost 0 bases to trimming and J lost 0 bases, with 14 bases between them. The CDR3 is 17 residues long. CDR1 and CDR2 (germline): LGHNT, FRNRAP. DNA of the CDR3: TGTGCTAGTGGTTTGGTATTGACAGTCGGGTTGAACACTGAAGCTTTCTTT. It translates to CASGLVLTVGLNTEAFF.

V and J are TRBV5-1 and TRBJ1-1; D is possibly TRBD1 (5 bases). V gave up 0 bases and J gave up 1 base, with 7 bases separating them. The germline CDR1 and CDR2 sequences are SGHRS and YFSETQ. The CDR3 length is 14 residues. CDR3 sequence reads: CASSLGRANTEAFF. The CDR3 coding sequence is TGCGCCAGCAGCTTGGGCAGGGCGAACACTGAAGCTTTCTTT.

This chain connects TRBV5-6 to TRBJ1-5; D gene uncertain. The CDR3 is 15 amino acids. The germline V gene encodes CDR1 SGHDT and CDR2 YYEEEE. V was cut by 0 bases and J by 2 bases, with 9 bases left in between. This CDR3 is CASSLGGVGNQPQHF. CDR3 in DNA: TGTGCCAGCAGCTTGGGCGGGGTCGGCAATCAGCCCCAGCATTTT. Filled out from reference TRBV5-6 and TRBJ1-5, the complete variable domain reads DAGVTQSPTHLIKTRGQQVTLRCSPKSGHDTVSWYQQALGQGPQFIFQYYEEEERQRGNFPDRFSGHQFPNYSSELNVNALLLGDSALYLCASSLGGVGNQPQHFGDGTRLSIL.

The V and J genes are TRBV5-6 and TRBJ2-5, with a tentative D call TRBD1 (6 bases). V dropped 2 bases and J dropped 5 bases, with 10 bases sitting between them. Germline assignment: CDR1 SGHDT and CDR2 YYEEEE. This CDR3 contains 13 residues. Here the CDR3 reads CASSFWGRETQYF. The CDR3 bases are TGTGCCAGCAGCTTTTGGGGGCGGGAGACCCAGTACTTC.

The rearrangement links TRBV11-3 to TRBJ2-2; the D is unclear. V lost 5 bases to trimming and J lost 7 bases, with 8 bases between them. There are 12 residues in the CDR3. Germline V gene lookup returns CDR1 SGHNT and CDR2 YENEEA. The CDR3 DNA is TGTGCCAGCAGCCCCTCTATCGGGGAGCTGTTTTTT. It yields the protein CASSPSIGELFF.

This sequence joins TRBV29-1 and TRBJ2-2, with TRBD1 identical over 10 bases. V was clipped by 8 bases and J by 3 bases; unmatched bases: 6. The germline gives CDR1 SQVTM, CDR2 ANQGSEA. The CDR3 contains 14 residues. Here the CDR3 reads CSIRQGADTGELFF. Written as DNA, the CDR3 is TGCAGCATCCGACAGGGGGCGGACACCGGGGAGCTGTTTTTT.

This clone has only a few counts. V usage is TRBV3-1 (or the pseudogene TRBV3-2) and J usage is TRBJ1-6; the D is unclear. Germline V gene sequence: CDR1 LGHDT, CDR2 YNNKEL (reference sequence). This CDR3 is 16 amino acids long. Trimming took off 2 bases at V and 10 bases at J, with 18 bases between the two ends. The CDR3 DNA is TGTGCCAGCAGCCAATACAACGACATTTCGTCCTCACCCCTCCACTTT. Translated: CASSQYNDISSSPLHF.

The chain employs TRBV24-1 and TRBJ2-3; 8 nucleotides match TRBD1. The CDR3 covers 16 residues. The junction had 7 bases not matched to a gene; V was cut back by 4 bases and J by 2 bases. Germline V CDR1 and CDR2: KGHDR, SFDVKD. The CDR3 DNA sequence: TGTGCCACCAGTGAAGGACAGGGTAGGATCACAGATACGCAGTATTTT. Its protein is CATSEGQGRITDTQYF.

The chain recombines TRBV19 with TRBJ1-5, with D uncertain. The germline gives CDR1 LNHDA, CDR2 SQIVND (reference sequence). Trimming removed 7 bases from V and 4 bases from J, with 11 bases in between. This CDR3 spans 13 amino acids. For the CDR3, the DNA is TGTGCCAGTAATGGTGGGCTAAATCAGCCCCAGCATTTT. Protein product: CASNGGLNQPQHF.